The following is a TCR beta chain sequence with its context. This sample stems from a study of blood T cell repertoires in COVID-19. For the study at large: COVID-19 samples collected from the United States, Italy and Spain covered acute and convalescent phases. In each case, the material was cDNA or gDNA derived from T cells, B-cell-depleted T cells, or PBMCs.

Under the authors' procedure: Cell counts per sample came from amplifying reference gene primers. Measured with immunoSEQ multiplex PCR; TCRdb has only the in-frame clones, and not every one. V and J calls and clone size are those listed in that table; D and trimming were worked out from the DNA. The sample has 250,000 or so clones, around 83% seen once. V was clipped by 5 bases and J by 0 bases, with 11 bases between them. Germline V gene data show CDR1 as SGHVS and CDR2 as FQNEAQ. The CDR3 is 15 residues long. Specimen: peripheral blood. The clonotype originates from a man in his forties who had recovered from COVID-19. The rearrangement links TRBV7-8 to TRBJ1-5; no clear D gene. The DNA of the CDR3 is TGTGCCAGCAGCCCACGACTACATAGCAATCAGCCCCAGCATTTT. This sequence encodes CASSPRLHSNQPQHF.